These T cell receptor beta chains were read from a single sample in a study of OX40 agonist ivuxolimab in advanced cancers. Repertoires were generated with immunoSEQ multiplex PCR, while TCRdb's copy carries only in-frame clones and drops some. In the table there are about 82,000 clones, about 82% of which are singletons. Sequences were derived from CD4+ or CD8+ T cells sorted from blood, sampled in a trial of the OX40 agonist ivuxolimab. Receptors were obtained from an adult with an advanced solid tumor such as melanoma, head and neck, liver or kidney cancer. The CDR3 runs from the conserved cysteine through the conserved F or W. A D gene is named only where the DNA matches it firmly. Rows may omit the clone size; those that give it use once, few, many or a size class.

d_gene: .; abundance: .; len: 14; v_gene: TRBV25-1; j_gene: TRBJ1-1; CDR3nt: TGTGCCAGCAGACGATCCGGGGCGAACACTGAAGCTTTCTTT; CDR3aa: CASRRSGANTEAFF
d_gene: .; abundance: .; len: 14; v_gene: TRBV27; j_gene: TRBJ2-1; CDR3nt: TGTGCCAGCAGTTTATCGGACGGATACAATGAGCAGTTCTTC; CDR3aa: CASSLSDGYNEQFF
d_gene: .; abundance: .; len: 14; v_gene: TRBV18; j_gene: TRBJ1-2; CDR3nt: TGTGCCAGCTCCCATCCGAGGGTTCGATATGGCTACACCTTC; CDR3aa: CASSHPRVRYGYTF
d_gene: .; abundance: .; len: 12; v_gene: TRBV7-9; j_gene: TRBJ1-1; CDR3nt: TGTGCCACAGACAGTATGAACACTGAAGCTTTCTTT; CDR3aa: CATDSMNTEAFF
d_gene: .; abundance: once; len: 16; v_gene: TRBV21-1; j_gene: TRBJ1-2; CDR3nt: TGTGCCAGCAGCAAACCCCGCCGGGGGACAGGCTATGGCTACACCTTC; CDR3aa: CASSKPRRGTGYGYTF
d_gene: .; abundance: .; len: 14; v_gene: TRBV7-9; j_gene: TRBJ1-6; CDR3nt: TGTGCCAGCAGCTTAAGGGACATACCATCACCCCTCCACTTT; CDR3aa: CASSLRDIPSPLHF
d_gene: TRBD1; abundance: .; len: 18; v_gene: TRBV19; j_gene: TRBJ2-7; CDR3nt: TGTGCCAGTAGTACCGGACAGGGAGGTATAGATTGGTCCTACGAGCAGTACTTC; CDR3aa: CASSTGQGGIDWSYEQYF
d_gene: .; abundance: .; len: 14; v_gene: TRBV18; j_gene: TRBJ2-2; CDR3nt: TGTGCCAGCTCACCGGGGACATCTCCTGGGGAGCTGTTTTTT; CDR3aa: CASSPGTSPGELFF
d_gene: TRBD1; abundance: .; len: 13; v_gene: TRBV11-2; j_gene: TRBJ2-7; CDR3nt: TGTGCCAGCAGCCAGGACAGGCTGAGAGAGCAGTACTTC; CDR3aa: CASSQDRLREQYF
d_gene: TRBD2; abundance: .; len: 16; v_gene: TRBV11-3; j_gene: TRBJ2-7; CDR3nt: TGTGCCAGCAGCCCGCGCACTAGCGGGAACTCCTACGAGCAGTACTTC; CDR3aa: CASSPRTSGNSYEQYF
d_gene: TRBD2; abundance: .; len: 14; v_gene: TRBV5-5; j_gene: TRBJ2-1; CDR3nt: TGTGCCAGCAGCTCCCGGACTAGCGGTGATGAGCAGTTCTTC; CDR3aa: CASSSRTSGDEQFF
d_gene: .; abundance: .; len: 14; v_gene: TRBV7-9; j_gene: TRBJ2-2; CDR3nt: TGTGCCAGCAGCTTTGAAACTAACACCGGGGAGCTGTTTTTT; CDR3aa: CASSFETNTGELFF
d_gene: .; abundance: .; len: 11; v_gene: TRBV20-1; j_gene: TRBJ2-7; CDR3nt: TGCAGTGCTAGAGGTCTAGACGAGCAGTACTTC; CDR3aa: CSARGLDEQYF
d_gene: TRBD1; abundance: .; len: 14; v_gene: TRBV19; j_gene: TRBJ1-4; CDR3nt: TGTGCCAGTAGTCCAGGGGACAGGGGAGAAAAACTGTTTTTT; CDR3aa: CASSPGDRGEKLFF
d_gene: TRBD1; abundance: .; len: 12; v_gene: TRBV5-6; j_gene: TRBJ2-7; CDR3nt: TGTGCCAGCAGCCCGACAGGGCAGCGGCAGTACTTC; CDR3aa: CASSPTGQRQYF
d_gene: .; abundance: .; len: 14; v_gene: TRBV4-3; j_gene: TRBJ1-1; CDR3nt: TGCGCCAGCAGCCAAGATCGTCGGAAGACTGAAGCTTTCTTT; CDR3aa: CASSQDRRKTEAFF
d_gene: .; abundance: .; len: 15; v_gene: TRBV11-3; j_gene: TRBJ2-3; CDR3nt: TGTGCCAGCAGCTTAGGTGGTCGGGTGACAGATACGCAGTATTTT; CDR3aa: CASSLGGRVTDTQYF
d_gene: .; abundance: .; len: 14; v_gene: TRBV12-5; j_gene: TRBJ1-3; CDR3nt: TGTGCTAGTGGTGTCACAGGCTCTGGAAACACCATATATTTT; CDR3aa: CASGVTGSGNTIYF
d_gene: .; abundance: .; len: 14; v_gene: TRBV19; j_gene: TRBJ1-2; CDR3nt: TGTGCCAGTAGTATACCTGGGCAGAGCTATGGCTACACCTTC; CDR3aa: CASSIPGQSYGYTF
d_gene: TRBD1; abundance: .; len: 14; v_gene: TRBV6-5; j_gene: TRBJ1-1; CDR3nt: TGTGCCAGCACCCTGGGACAGGGGGCCACTGAAGCTTTCTTT; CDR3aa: CASTLGQGATEAFF
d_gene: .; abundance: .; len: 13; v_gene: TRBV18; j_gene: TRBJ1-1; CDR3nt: TGTGCCAGCTCCCCCGACTTGGACACTGAAGCTTTCTTT; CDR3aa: CASSPDLDTEAFF
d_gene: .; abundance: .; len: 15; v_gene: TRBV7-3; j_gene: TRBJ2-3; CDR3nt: TGTGCCAGCAGCCGTTATGGGGGGCTTAGAGATACGCAGTATTTT; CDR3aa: CASSRYGGLRDTQYF
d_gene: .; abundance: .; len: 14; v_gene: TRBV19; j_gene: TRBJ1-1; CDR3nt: TGTGCCAGTAGTATGTGGGAGGTCAAGGCTGAAGCTTTCTTT; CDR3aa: CASSMWEVKAEAFF
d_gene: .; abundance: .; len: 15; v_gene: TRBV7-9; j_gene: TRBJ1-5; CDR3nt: TGTGCCAGCAGCTTAGGGACTCATAGCAATCAGCCCCAGCATTTT; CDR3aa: CASSLGTHSNQPQHF
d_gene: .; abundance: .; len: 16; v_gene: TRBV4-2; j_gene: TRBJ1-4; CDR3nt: TGTGCCAGCAGCCAAGATCGGGGACGGTTTAATGAAAAACTGTTTTTT; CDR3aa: CASSQDRGRFNEKLFF
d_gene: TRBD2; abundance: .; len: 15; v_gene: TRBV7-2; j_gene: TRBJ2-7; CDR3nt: TGTGCCAGCAGCCCTGGACTAGCGGGGATTTACGAGCAGTACTTC; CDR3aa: CASSPGLAGIYEQYF
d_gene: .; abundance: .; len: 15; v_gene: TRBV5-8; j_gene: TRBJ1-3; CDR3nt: TGTGCCAGCAGCTTGGGGGTAGGCTCTGGAAACACCATATATTTT; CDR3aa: CASSLGVGSGNTIYF
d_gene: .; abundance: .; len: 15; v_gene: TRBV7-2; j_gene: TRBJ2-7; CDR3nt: TGTGCCAGCAGTTTAGGGGCAGGGCGGGGACTCGAGCAGTACTTC; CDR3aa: CASSLGAGRGLEQYF
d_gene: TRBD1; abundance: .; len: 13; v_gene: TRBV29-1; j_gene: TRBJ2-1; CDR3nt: TGCAGCGCTCGACAGGGGGCTCCAAATGAGCAGTTCTTC; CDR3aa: CSARQGAPNEQFF
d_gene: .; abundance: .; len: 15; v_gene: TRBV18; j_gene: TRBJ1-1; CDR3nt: TGTGCCAGCTCACCCCCCAGGTTATCGAACACTGAAGCTTTCTTT; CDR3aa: CASSPPRLSNTEAFF
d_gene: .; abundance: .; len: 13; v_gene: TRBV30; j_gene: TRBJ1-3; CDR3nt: TGTGCCTGGACACTGATCTCTGGAAACACCATATATTTT; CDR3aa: CAWTLISGNTIYF
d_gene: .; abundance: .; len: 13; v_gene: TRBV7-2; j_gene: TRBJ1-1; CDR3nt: TGTGCCAGCAGCTTACTAGGGTCAACTGAAGCTTTCTTT; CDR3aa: CASSLLGSTEAFF
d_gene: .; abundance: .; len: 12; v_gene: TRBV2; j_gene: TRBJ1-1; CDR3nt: TGTGCCAGCAGGGAGCAGGGACCTGAAGCTTTCTTT; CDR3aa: CASREQGPEAFF
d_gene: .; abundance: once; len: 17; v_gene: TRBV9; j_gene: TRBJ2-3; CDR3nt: TGTGCCAGCAGCGTAGGAGGGGGGGGCGCCCTCACAGATACGCAGTATTTT; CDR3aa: CASSVGGGGALTDTQYF
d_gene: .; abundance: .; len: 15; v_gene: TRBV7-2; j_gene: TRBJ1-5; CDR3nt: TGTGCCAGCAGCTTAGTCGGAGGAGGGGATCAGCCCCAGCATTTT; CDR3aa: CASSLVGGGDQPQHF
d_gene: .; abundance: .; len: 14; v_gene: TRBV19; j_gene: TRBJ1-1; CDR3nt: TGTGCCAGTAGTATAGCGCCTGCCGGGACAGAAGCTTTCTTT; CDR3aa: CASSIAPAGTEAFF
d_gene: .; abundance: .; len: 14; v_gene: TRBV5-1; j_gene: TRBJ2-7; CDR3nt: TGCGCCAGCAGCTCGACAGGCCTGCGGGACGAGCAGTACTTC; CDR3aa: CASSSTGLRDEQYF